A selection of T cell receptor beta chains follows, all from one sample in a study of shared clonotypes between healthy human individuals. Generated by immunoSEQ multiplex PCR, the TCRdb table keeps only in-frame clones and is missing some. This table has 1,500,000 or so clones, 98% appearing once. The sequenced sample was naive CD4+ T cells sorted from blood. Every receptor here comes from a man aged 25-45 years in good health. Each CDR3 is given with its conserved first and last residue. The D gene is left open where the match is weak. Clone size is shown for a subset of rows, as once, few, many or a class of expanded clone.

>TRBJ2-7|TRBV10-2|.|.
CASSEGTWGRIPYEQYF
TGCGCCAGCAGTGAGGGGACCTGGGGTAGAATACCCTACGAGCAGTACTTC
>TRBJ1-1|TRBV27|once|.
CASSFGAGYTEAFF
TGTGCCAGCAGTTTTGGGGCTGGGTACACTGAAGCTTTCTTT
>TRBJ2-2|TRBV29-1|.|TRBD2
CSVSGRFTGELFF
TGCAGCGTCTCCGGGAGGTTCACCGGGGAGCTGTTTTTT
>TRBJ2-2|TRBV15|.|.
CATSPGFTGELFF
TGTGCCACCAGTCCAGGGTTCACCGGGGAGCTGTTTTTT
>TRBJ2-7|TRBV15|.|.
CATSRGGTVYEQYF
TGTGCCACCAGCAGGGGAGGGACAGTCTACGAGCAGTACTTC
>TRBJ1-3|TRBV29-1|.|.
CSAGGIGNTIYF
TGCAGCGCCGGAGGGATCGGAAACACCATATATTTT
>TRBJ2-6|TRBV5-4|.|.
CASSPPGPSGANVLTF
TGTGCCAGCAGCCCCCCTGGGCCCTCTGGGGCCAACGTCCTGACTTTC
>TRBJ2-7|TRBV19|.|TRBD1
CASSKQDRAYEQYF
TGTGCCAGTAGTAAGCAAGACAGGGCCTACGAGCAGTACTTC
>TRBJ2-1|TRBV29-1|once|TRBD1
CSVEEGQGASYNEQFF
TGCAGCGTTGAAGAGGGACAGGGGGCTTCCTACAATGAGCAGTTCTTC
>TRBJ1-1|TRBV6-1|once|TRBD1
CASSEARQGSSENTEAFF
TGTGCCAGCAGTGAAGCGCGACAGGGTAGTTCCGAGAACACTGAAGCTTTCTTT
>TRBJ2-5|TRBV2|.|.
CASSPRRETQYF
TGTGCCAGCAGTCCTAGGAGAGAGACCCAGTACTTC
>TRBJ2-1|TRBV29-1|.|TRBD2
CSVDRTSGGLNEQFF
TGCAGCGTGGACCGGACTAGCGGGGGTCTCAATGAGCAGTTCTTC
>TRBJ2-2|TRBV7-2|once|.
CASSLATSPIGTGELFF
TGTGCCAGCAGCTTAGCCACTAGTCCGATCGGTACCGGGGAGCTGTTTTTT
>TRBJ2-5|TRBV5-1|.|TRBD2
CASSVGLAEGQETQYF
TGCGCCAGCAGCGTGGGACTAGCGGAGGGACAAGAGACCCAGTACTTC
>TRBJ1-4|TRBV7-2|.|.
CASSFNNEKLFF
TGTGCCAGCAGCTTCAATAATGAAAAACTGTTTTTT
>TRBJ1-1|TRBV5-4|.|TRBD1
CASSSRQGVNTEAFF
TGTGCCAGCAGCTCCAGACAGGGTGTGAACACTGAAGCTTTCTTT
>TRBJ2-7|TRBV6-1|.|.
CASSQGHLSYEQYF
TGTGCCAGCAGCCAGGGACACCTCTCCTACGAGCAGTACTTC
>TRBJ2-7|TRBV7-2|.|.
CASSLVSQASYEQYF
TGTGCCAGCAGCTTAGTATCGCAGGCATCCTACGAGCAGTACTTC
>TRBJ2-7|TRBV7-9|.|.
CASSPTREALEQYF
TGTGCCAGCAGCCCAACCCGAGAAGCCCTCGAGCAGTACTTC
>TRBJ1-3|TRBV6-5|once|.
CASSYYPGNTIYF
TGTGCCAGCAGTTACTATCCTGGAAACACCATATATTTT
>TRBJ2-1|TRBV5-1|.|TRBD2
CASSPGLAVGYNEQFF
TGCGCCAGCAGCCCGGGACTAGCGGTAGGGTACAATGAGCAGTTCTTC
>TRBJ2-7|TRBV28|once|.
CASSLLTGTVSYEQYF
TGTGCCAGCAGTTTATTGACGGGCACGGTCTCCTACGAGCAGTACTTC
>TRBJ2-7|TRBV11-2|.|TRBD2
CASSFLREGYEQYF
TGTGCCAGCAGCTTCTTACGGGAGGGTTACGAGCAGTACTTC
>TRBJ2-4|TRBV11-2|.|TRBD2
CASSLEREGHDIQYF
TGTGCCAGCAGCTTAGAGCGGGAGGGCCATGACATTCAGTACTTC
>TRBJ2-7|TRBV7-3|.|.
CASSLMSSVSYEQYF
TGTGCCAGCAGCTTAATGTCTAGCGTGTCCTACGAGCAGTACTTC
>TRBJ1-2|TRBV18|.|.
CASSPSRGRVLGGYTF
TGTGCCAGCTCACCCTCACGAGGCCGCGTCTTAGGTGGCTACACCTTC
>TRBJ2-1|TRBV15|once|.
CATSNRDHNEQFF
TGTGCCACCAGCAACCGGGACCACAATGAGCAGTTCTTC
>TRBJ1-2|TRBV7-9|once|.
CASSPMSNYGYTF
TGTGCCAGCAGCCCGATGTCAAACTATGGCTACACCTTC
>TRBJ2-1|TRBV5-6|.|TRBD1
CASSLPGQGYNEQFF
TGTGCCAGCAGCTTGCCGGGACAGGGGTACAATGAGCAGTTCTTC
>TRBJ2-7|TRBV7-8|.|TRBD1
CASSLLTGPYEQYF
TGTGCCAGCAGCCTATTGACAGGGCCTTACGAGCAGTACTTC
>TRBJ2-6|TRBV15|.|.
CATSRNAPGFGPGANVLTF
TGTGCCACCAGCAGAAACGCCCCAGGGTTTGGACCTGGGGCCAACGTCCTGACTTTC
>TRBJ2-7|TRBV28|.|TRBD1
CASSLNPGQGHSYEQYF
TGTGCCAGCAGTTTAAATCCGGGACAGGGTCACTCCTACGAGCAGTACTTC
>TRBJ2-2|TRBV14|.|.
CASSRKLVPAGELFF
TGTGCCAGCAGCCGAAAACTAGTCCCGGCCGGGGAGCTGTTTTTT
>TRBJ2-5|TRBV5-1|.|.
CASSLGGSDPETQYF
TGCGCCAGCAGCTTGGGGGGATCTGACCCAGAGACCCAGTACTTC
>TRBJ2-1|TRBV5-4|.|TRBD2
CASSLGRTSGSYEQFF
TGTGCCAGCAGCTTGGGGAGGACTAGCGGGAGCTATGAGCAGTTCTTC
>TRBJ2-2|TRBV7-2|.|.
CASSLGGVEYGELFF
TGTGCCAGCAGCCTAGGGGGAGTTGAGTACGGGGAGCTGTTTTTT
>TRBJ2-3|TRBV23-1|.|TRBD2
CASSQSGLAGVDTQYF
TGCGCCAGCAGTCAATCAGGACTAGCGGGAGTAGATACGCAGTATTTT
>TRBJ1-4|TRBV6-5|.|.
CASSYFSGTPDEKLFF
TGTGCCAGCAGTTACTTTTCCGGGACTCCTGATGAAAAACTGTTTTTT
>TRBJ2-1|TRBV21-1|.|.
CASIFSGTTSYNEQFF
TGTGCCAGCATTTTCAGCGGGACCACCTCCTACAATGAGCAGTTCTTC
>TRBJ2-3|TRBV5-4|.|TRBD2
CASSPTSDTDTQYF
TGTGCCAGCAGCCCGACTAGCGACACAGATACGCAGTATTTT